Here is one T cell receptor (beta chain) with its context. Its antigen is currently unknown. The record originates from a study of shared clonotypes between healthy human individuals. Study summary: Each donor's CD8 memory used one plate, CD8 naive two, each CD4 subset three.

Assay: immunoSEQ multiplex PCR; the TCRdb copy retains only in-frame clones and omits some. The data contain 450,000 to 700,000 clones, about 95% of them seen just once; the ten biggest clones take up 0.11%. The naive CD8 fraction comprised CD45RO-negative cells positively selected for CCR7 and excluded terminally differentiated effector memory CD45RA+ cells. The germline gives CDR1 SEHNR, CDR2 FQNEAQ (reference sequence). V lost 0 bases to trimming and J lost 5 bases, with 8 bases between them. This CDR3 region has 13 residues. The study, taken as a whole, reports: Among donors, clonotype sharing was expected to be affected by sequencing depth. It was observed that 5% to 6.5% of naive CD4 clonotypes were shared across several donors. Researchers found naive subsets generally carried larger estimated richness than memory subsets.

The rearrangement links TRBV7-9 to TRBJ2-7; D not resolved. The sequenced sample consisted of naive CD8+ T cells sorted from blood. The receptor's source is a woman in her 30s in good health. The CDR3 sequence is CASSLALPDEQYF. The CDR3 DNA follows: TGTGCCAGCAGCTTAGCGTTGCCCGACGAGCAGTACTTC.